The next 30 T cell receptor beta chains were all read from a single sample in a study of regulatory T cells in long-lasting Graves disease. Specified time point: newly diagnosed GD, antithyroid drugs for less than 3 months. PBMCs were the source of the RNA used for TCR sequencing. CDR3-region Arm-PCR and iRepertoire HTBI primers produced the TCR beta libraries. TCRdb called the multiplex PCR reads again in MiXCR, with one record for every CDR3 protein. The table shows 320,000 or so distinct CDR3 sequences, with over 15% occurring only once. The starting material was peripheral blood mononuclear cells (PBMCs), obtained at new diagnosis, from a patient treated with antithyroid drugs. Receptors originate from a female donor with Graves disease.

This clonotype was observed many times. J is TRBJ1-3 and V is TRBV6-1, with 7 bases aligning to TRBD1. Germline CDR1 MNHNS, CDR2 SASEGT. The CDR3 runs to 16 residues. The trim removed 6 bases at V and 0 bases at J, leaving 8 bases unmatched. The CDR3 nucleotides read TGTGCCAGCAGATCCGGGACAGAAGACTCTGGAAACACCATATATTTT. Its translation is CASRSGTEDSGNTIYF.

For this clonotype: A much larger clone differs by one base, so this may be a read error. Since no conserved phenylalanine or tryptophan closes the CDR3, a read error is the likely cause. The gene calls are TRBV6-1 and TRBJ2-7; 11 positions agree with TRBD1. The ends lost 6 bases at V and 4 bases at J; junction bases unmatched: 5. The CDR3 consists of 14 residues. Germline lookup yields CDR1 MNHNS and CDR2 SASEGT. The CDR3 here is CASRPGTGGYEQYS. For the CDR3, the DNA is TGTGCCAGCAGACCCGGGACAGGGGGATACGAGCAGTACTCC.

V is TRBV24-1 and J is TRBJ2-3; tentatively, D is TRBD1 or TRBD2 (5 bases each). V lost 7 bases and J 0 bases, leaving 7 bases between the germline ends. CDR1 and CDR2 from the germline V gene are KGHDR and SFDVKD. The CDR3 sequence is 13 residues long. The CDR3 spells CATRGESTDTQYF. Here the CDR3 DNA reads TGTGCCACCAGGGGGGAGAGCACAGATACGCAGTATTTT.

This clonotype was counted only a few times. The chain combines TRBV28 with TRBJ2-5; 11 bases fit TRBD2. The V and J ends lost 5 bases and 2 bases, in that order; junction bases with no gene match: 10. The CDR3 has 17 amino acids. Germline V CDR1 and CDR2: MDHEN, SYDVKM. The CDR3, as DNA: TGTGCCAGCAGTGACCCCGGTAGACTAGCGGGACAAGAGACCCAGTACTTC. Translation gives CASSDPGRLAGQETQYF.

The chain has TRBV19 and TRBJ2-2; 8 positions agree with TRBD1. V gave up 3 bases and J gave up 5 bases; unmatched junction bases: 8. The CDR3 sequence is 16 residues long. Germline CDR1 LNHDA, CDR2 SQIVND (reference sequence). CDR3 sequence (DNA): TGTGCCAGTAGTATTATCGGACAGGGTCGAACCGGGGAGCTGTTTTTT. It encodes CASSIIGQGRTGELFF. Using reference TRBV19 and TRBJ2-2 for the parts outside the CDR3, the full variable domain is DGGITQSPKYLFRKEGQNVTLSCEQNLNHDAMYWYRQDPGQGLRLIYYSQIVNDFQKGDIAEGYSVSREKKESFPLTVTSAQKNPTAFYLCASSIIGQGRTGELFFGEGSRLTVL.

This clonotype occurred many times. The chain combines TRBV30 with TRBJ1-6; D is undetermined. The length of the CDR3 is 14 residues. Germline lookup yields CDR1 GTSNPN and CDR2 SVGIG (reference sequence). Trimming removed 0 bases from V and 10 bases from J, with 13 bases in between. CDR3 region: CAWSVVGVISPLHF. The CDR3 DNA reads TGTGCCTGGAGTGTAGTTGGGGTTATCTCACCCCTCCACTTT.

This clonotype was detected ten times or more. The genes are TRBV6-2 or TRBV6-3 and TRBJ2-7; D might be TRBD1 (5 bases). Trimming took 10 bases from V and 0 from J, leaving 10 bases between them. The CDR3 covers 12 residues. CDR1 is MNHEY, CDR2 SVGEGT, per germline. The CDR3 sequence is CATSDSSYEQYF. The CDR3 DNA is TGTGCCACCTCTGACAGCTCCTACGAGCAGTACTTC.

This clonotype occurred many times. This chain links TRBV19 with TRBJ2-1; 7 bases align to TRBD2. This CDR3 has 14 amino acids. The germline V gene encodes CDR1 LNHDA and CDR2 SQIVND (reference sequence). J was trimmed by 7 bases and V by 4 bases; bases with no gene match: 7. CDR3 nucleotide sequence: TGTGCCAGTAGTAGTGGCGGGAGTAAGAATGAGCAGTTCTTC. The encoded protein is CASSSGGSKNEQFF.

This clonotype was detected many times. This chain joins TRBV28 and TRBJ2-4; 7 positions agree with TRBD1. Germline V CDR1 and CDR2: MDHEN, SYDVKM. Unmatched junction bases numbered 12, after V lost 5 bases and J lost 5 bases. The CDR3 has 16 amino acids. CDR3 protein: CASSQRQGGPQNIQYF. DNA of the CDR3: TGTGCCAGCAGTCAACGACAGGGCGGGCCTCAAAACATTCAGTACTTC.

The table lists this clonotype with many counts. The chain combines TRBV11-2 with TRBJ2-5; D could derive from TRBD1 or TRBD2 (5 bases each). Germline V CDR1 and CDR2: SGHAT, FQNNGV. The CDR3 is made up of 16 amino acids. Trimming stripped 6 bases from V and 1 base from J, with 18 bases between. CDR3 sequence (DNA): TGTGCCAGCAGTTATGGGACGCGGAGGCCCCAAGAGACCCAGTACTTC. It translates to CASSYGTRRPQETQYF.

This clonotype was counted at least ten times. The J gene is TRBJ2-7, the V gene TRBV20-1; D not resolved. Germline V lookup: CDR1 DFQATT, CDR2 SNEGSKA (reference sequence). V was clipped by 0 bases and J by 3 bases, with 18 bases between them. This CDR3 is built from 16 residues. The CDR3 DNA reads TGCAGTGCTAGAGATCTCGGAAACTATGTGGACTACGAGCAGTACTTC. It codes for CSARDLGNYVDYEQYF.

At least ten counts were recorded for this clonotype. The CDR3 DNA is TGTGCCAGCAGCGGACTAGCGGGGCGAGATACGCAGTATTTT. Translating gives CASSGLAGRDTQYF. The genes are TRBV11-3 and TRBJ2-3; 12 nucleotides line up with TRBD2. With 5 bases clipped from V and 5 bases from J, the junction kept 2 bases outside the gene matches. From germline, CDR1 is SGHNT and CDR2 YENEEA. The CDR3 consists of 14 residues.

This chain joins TRBV15 and TRBJ2-7; the D gene is possibly TRBD2 (6 bases). Trimming took off 6 bases at V and 2 bases at J, with 14 bases between the two ends. CDR3 size: 14 residues. Germline V gene data show CDR1 as LNHNV and CDR2 as YYDKDF (reference sequence). The CDR3 region is CATSSWRDAYEQYF. The CDR3 region has the DNA TGTGCCACCAGTTCCTGGCGGGACGCCTACGAGCAGTACTTC.

The chain employs TRBV10-3 and TRBJ1-2; D remains unclear. This CDR3 comprises 15 residues. V lost 6 bases and J 8 bases, leaving 22 bases between the germline ends. Germline V lookup: CDR1 ENHRY, CDR2 SYGVKD. This CDR3 reads CAISGLVETLGGYTF. CDR3 coding DNA: TGTGCCATCAGCGGTCTAGTTGAGACACTCGGAGGCTACACCTTC.

The V and J genes are TRBV27 and TRBJ1-1; 8 bases are shared with TRBD1. J gave up 12 bases and V 5 bases, and 11 bases lay outside the gene matches. The CDR3 sequence is 13 residues long. Per germline, CDR1 MNHEY and CDR2 SMNVEV (reference sequence). CDR3: CASSPVGQGRSFF. In DNA form, the CDR3 reads TGTGCCAGCAGTCCGGTTGGACAGGGTAGATCTTTCTTT.

A word on this clonotype: A read error may be the cause here, since a much bigger clone is one base away. V is TRBV7-8 and J is TRBJ2-3; no reliable D call. In germline, CDR1 is SGHVS, CDR2 FQNEAQ. The CDR3 consists of 14 residues. CDR3 amino acids: CASNLVFGDGTQYF. The CDR3 DNA reads TGTGCCAGCAACTTAGTATTTGGTGATGGTACGCAGTATTTT.

This clonotype was seen only a few times. The DNA of the CDR3 is TGTGCCACCAGTAACATGACAGGGGGCACCGGGGAGCTGTTTTTT. Translation: CATSNMTGGTGELFF. This rearrangement joins TRBV24-1 to TRBJ2-2; 9 bases line up with TRBD1. V lost 6 bases to trimming and J lost 4 bases; unmatched junction nucleotides: 5. The CDR3 extends over 15 amino acids. Per the germline V gene, CDR1 is KGHDR and CDR2 is SFDVKD.

Comment on this clonotype: This may be a read error, as it is one base from a much larger clone. CDR3 sequence (DNA): TGTGCCAGCGGTTTTCGCGGGGACCTCAATGAGCAGTTCTTC. Protein sequence: CASGFRGDLNEQFF. This sequence joins TRBV27 and TRBJ2-1; D perhaps matches TRBD2 (6 bases). The CDR3 has 14 residues. Germline V gene data show CDR1 as MNHEY and CDR2 as SMNVEV (reference sequence).

The table lists this clonotype with a few counts. The chain joins TRBV18 to TRBJ2-2; D gene uncertain. Germline V gene lookup returns CDR1 KGHSH and CDR2 LQKENI. V was pared by 4 bases and J by 3 bases, with 9 bases between. This CDR3 is 14 amino acids long. The CDR3 loop reads CASSHSRYTGELFF. The CDR3 nucleotides are TGTGCCAGCTCACATTCACGGTACACCGGGGAGCTGTTTTTT.

This clonotype was recorded at least ten times. The V gene is TRBV6-2 or TRBV6-3, the J gene TRBJ2-2, with TRBD2 as a possible D gene (7 bases). This CDR3 contains 19 residues. V was pared by 6 bases and J by 0 bases, with 23 bases between. The V gene's germline CDR1 is MNHEY and CDR2 SVGEGT. CDR3 in DNA: TGTGCCAGCAGCCAAACCCATGGGGCGGGGGCACCGAACACCGGGGAGCTGTTTTTT. Its protein product is CASSQTHGAGAPNTGELFF.

This clonotype has only a few counts. The chain employs TRBV12-3 or TRBV12-4 and TRBJ1-5; D is undetermined. The CDR3 consists of 14 residues. The ends were cut back, 1 base at V and 5 bases at J, with 9 bases in the middle. This CDR3 is CASSLVGFDQPQHF. Written as DNA, the CDR3 is TGTGCCAGCAGTTTAGTCGGTTTTGATCAGCCCCAGCATTTT.

V is TRBV28 and J is TRBJ1-1; D not certain. The CDR3 is 16 residues long. Trimming shortened V by 2 bases and J by 3 bases, and 16 bases separated the two germline ends. The germline V gene encodes CDR1 MDHEN and CDR2 SYDVKM. CDR3 bases: TGTGCCAGCAGTTTAAGTGCAGCGGTCGAGGACACTGAAGCTTTCTTT. Amino acids: CASSLSAAVEDTEAFF. The full variable domain, with the rest looked up from reference TRBV28 and TRBJ1-1, is DVKVTQSSRYLVKRTGEKVFLECVQDMDHENMFWYRQDPGLGLRLIYFSYDVKMKEKGDIPEGYSVSREKKERFSLILESASTNQTSMYLCASSLSAAVEDTEAFFGQGTRLTVV.

The sample holds many counts of this clonotype. This chain links TRBV28 with TRBJ1-1; no definite D call. The V gene's germline CDR1 is MDHEN and CDR2 SYDVKM. V was shortened by 7 bases and J by 4 bases, with 22 bases between the two germline ends. This CDR3 spans 16 amino acids. CDR3 amino acids: CASTTLWAPVGTEAFF. In DNA form, the CDR3 reads TGTGCCAGCACCACTCTTTGGGCACCGGTTGGCACTGAAGCTTTCTTT.

There are many counts of this clonotype. The genes are TRBV24-1 and TRBJ2-1; D is unclear. V lost 1 base, J lost 12 bases, and 9 bases lay in between. Germline V lookup: CDR1 KGHDR, CDR2 SFDVKD. This CDR3 region has 12 residues. Here the CDR3 reads CATSDFGVGQFF. In nucleotides, the CDR3 is TGTGCCACCAGTGATTTTGGGGTCGGGCAGTTCTTC.

This clonotype was seen many times. The chain joins TRBV7-3 to TRBJ2-4; 7 bases fit TRBD1. CDR3 length: 13 amino acids. V lost 2 bases and J lost 7; bases outside the gene matches: 2. Germline CDR1 is SGHTA and CDR2 is FQGTGA. The CDR3 sequence is CASSLDRENIQYF. CDR3 DNA sequence: TGTGCCAGCAGCTTAGACAGGGAGAACATTCAGTACTTC.

The V and J genes are TRBV6-7 and TRBJ1-2, with unresolved D. TRBV6-7 is an ORF for which the function is uncertain. The CDR3 contains 14 residues. V was clipped by 0 bases and J by 4 bases, with 9 bases between them. The CDR3 loop reads CASSYSPTLYGYTF. The CDR3 bases are TGTGCCAGCAGTTACTCGCCGACACTCTATGGCTACACCTTC.

This clonotype was seen a handful of times. The rearrangement joins TRBV5-1 to TRBJ2-1; 7 nucleotides agree with TRBD2. Germline V gives CDR1 SGHRS, CDR2 YFSETQ. Germline trimming cut 3 bases from V and 8 bases from J; bases unmatched to any gene: 8. This CDR3 is 14 amino acids long. The CDR3 DNA is TGCGCCAGCAGCTCCACCGGACTAGTCCATGAGCAGTTCTTC. Its translation is CASSSTGLVHEQFF.

This chain links TRBV19 with TRBJ2-3, with a weak D call TRBD1 (6 bases). The V end lost 6 bases, the J end lost 1 base, and 14 bases lay between the germline ends. The CDR3 is made up of 15 amino acids. Germline loops: CDR1 LNHDA, CDR2 SQIVND (reference sequence). CDR3 sequence reads: CASSPTGPRTDTQYF. In DNA form, the CDR3 reads TGTGCCAGTAGCCCAACAGGGCCTCGCACAGATACGCAGTATTTT.

This clonotype was detected a few times. The rearrangement links TRBV6-4 to TRBJ2-1, with TRBD2 matching 11 bases. After removal of 6 bases from V and 6 bases from J, the junction contained 4 bases not matched to a gene. The germline V gene has CDR1 MRHNA and CDR2 SNTAGT. The CDR3 loop spans 14 amino acids. The CDR3 loop is CASRLAGDSNEQFF. The CDR3 nucleotides are TGTGCCAGCAGACTAGCGGGGGATTCCAATGAGCAGTTCTTC.

This clonotype was counted many times. J is TRBJ1-5 and V is TRBV20-1, with 7 bases fitting TRBD1. Germline V gene data show CDR1 as DFQATT and CDR2 as SNEGSKA (reference sequence). The trim removed 6 bases at V and 5 bases at J, leaving 7 bases unmatched. This CDR3 has 13 residues. The CDR3, as DNA: TGCAGTGCCCGGGACAGCCCTGATCAGCCCCAGCATTTT. Translated: CSARDSPDQPQHF.